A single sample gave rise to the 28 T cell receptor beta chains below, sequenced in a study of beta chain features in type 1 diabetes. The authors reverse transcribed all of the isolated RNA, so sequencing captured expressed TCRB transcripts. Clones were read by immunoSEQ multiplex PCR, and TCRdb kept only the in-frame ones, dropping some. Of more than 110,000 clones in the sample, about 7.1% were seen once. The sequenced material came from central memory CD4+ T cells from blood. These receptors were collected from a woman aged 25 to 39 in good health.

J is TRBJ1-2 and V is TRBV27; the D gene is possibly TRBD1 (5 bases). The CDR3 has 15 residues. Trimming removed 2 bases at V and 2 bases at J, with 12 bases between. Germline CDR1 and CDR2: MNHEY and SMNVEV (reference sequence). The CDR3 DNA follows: TGTGCCAGCAGTTTAAAAGGGGCCCAGAACTATGGCTACACCTTC. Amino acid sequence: CASSLKGAQNYGYTF.

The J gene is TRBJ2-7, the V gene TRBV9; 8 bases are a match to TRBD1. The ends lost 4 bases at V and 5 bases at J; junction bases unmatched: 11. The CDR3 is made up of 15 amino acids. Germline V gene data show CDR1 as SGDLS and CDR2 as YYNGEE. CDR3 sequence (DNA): TGTGCCAGCAGCCCCGGACAGGGAAGGTTCCACGAGCAGTACTTC. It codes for CASSPGQGRFHEQYF.

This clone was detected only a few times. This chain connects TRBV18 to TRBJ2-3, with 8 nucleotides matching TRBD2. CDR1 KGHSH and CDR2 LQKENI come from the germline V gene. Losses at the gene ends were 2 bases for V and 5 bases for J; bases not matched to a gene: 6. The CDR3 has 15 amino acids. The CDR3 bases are TGTGCCAGCTCACCAGAGGGGACTAGGAAAGATACGCAGTATTTT. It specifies CASSPEGTRKDTQYF.

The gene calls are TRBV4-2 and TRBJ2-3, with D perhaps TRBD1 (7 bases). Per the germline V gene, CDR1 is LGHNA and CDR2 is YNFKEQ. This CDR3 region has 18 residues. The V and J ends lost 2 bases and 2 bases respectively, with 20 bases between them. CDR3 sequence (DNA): TGTGCCAGCAGCCAAAGCGGGCCAGGGGGTGGATCCACAGATACGCAGTATTTT. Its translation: CASSQSGPGGGSTDTQYF.

The CDR3 coding sequence is TGTGCCAGCAGCCTCTTGGAGCGAATATTAGATACGCAGTATTTT. Translation gives CASSLLERILDTQYF. The V and J genes are TRBV11-2 and TRBJ2-3, with D unclear. The germline gives CDR1 SGHAT, CDR2 FQNNGV. The CDR3 consists of 15 residues. V was cut by 5 bases and J by 5 bases, with 17 bases left in between.

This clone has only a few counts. CDR3 nucleotides: TGTGCCAGCCGCGCGCGGGGAGGTTCGAGCTCCTACGAGCAGTACTTC. Protein sequence: CASRARGGSSSYEQYF. The chain employs TRBV18 and TRBJ2-7; tentative D call: TRBD2 (6 bases). This CDR3 has 16 residues. V dropped 8 bases and J dropped 0 bases, with 20 bases sitting between them. Germline CDR1 and CDR2: KGHSH and LQKENI.

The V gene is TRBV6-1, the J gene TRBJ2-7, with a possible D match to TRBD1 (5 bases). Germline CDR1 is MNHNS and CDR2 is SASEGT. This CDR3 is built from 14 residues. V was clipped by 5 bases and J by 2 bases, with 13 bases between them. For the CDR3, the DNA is TGTGCCAGCAGTCCCGACTGGGGCGCCTACGAGCAGTACTTC. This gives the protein CASSPDWGAYEQYF.

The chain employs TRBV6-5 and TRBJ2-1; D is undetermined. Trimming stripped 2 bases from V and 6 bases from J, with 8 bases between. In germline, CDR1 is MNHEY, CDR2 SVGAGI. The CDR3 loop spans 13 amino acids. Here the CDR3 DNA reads TGTGCCAGCAGTTACAGTCTGCGCAATGAGCAGTTCTTC. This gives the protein CASSYSLRNEQFF.

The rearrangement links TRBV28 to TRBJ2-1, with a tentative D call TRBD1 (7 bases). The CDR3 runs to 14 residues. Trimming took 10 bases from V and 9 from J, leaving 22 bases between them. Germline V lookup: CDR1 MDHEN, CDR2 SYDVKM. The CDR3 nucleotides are TGTGCCACCAGGGGGGAGGCCGCCTGGGCTGAGCAGTTCTTC. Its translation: CATRGEAAWAEQFF.

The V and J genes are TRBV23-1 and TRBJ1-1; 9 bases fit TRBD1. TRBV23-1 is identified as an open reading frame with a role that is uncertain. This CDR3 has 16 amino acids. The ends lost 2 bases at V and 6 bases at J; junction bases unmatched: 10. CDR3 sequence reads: CASSQETTGGDAEAFF. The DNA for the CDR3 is TGCGCCAGCAGTCAAGAAACAACAGGGGGCGACGCTGAAGCTTTCTTT.

The CDR3 loop is CASSLGQGAGEQFF. Here the CDR3 DNA reads TGTGCCAGCAGCCTTGGACAGGGGGCCGGTGAGCAGTTCTTC. J is TRBJ2-1 and V is TRBV14; 11 positions agree with TRBD1. CDR1 is SGHDN and CDR2 is FVKESK in the germline V gene. J gave up 9 bases and V 4 bases, and 5 bases lay outside the gene matches. This CDR3 contains 14 residues.

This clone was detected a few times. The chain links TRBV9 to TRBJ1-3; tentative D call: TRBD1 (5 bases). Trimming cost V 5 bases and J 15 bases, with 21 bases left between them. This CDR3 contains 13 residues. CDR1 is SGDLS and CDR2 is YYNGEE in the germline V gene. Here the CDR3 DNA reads TGTGCCAGCAGTAGGATGACAGCCTCTCTGCCATATTTT. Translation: CASSRMTASLPYF.

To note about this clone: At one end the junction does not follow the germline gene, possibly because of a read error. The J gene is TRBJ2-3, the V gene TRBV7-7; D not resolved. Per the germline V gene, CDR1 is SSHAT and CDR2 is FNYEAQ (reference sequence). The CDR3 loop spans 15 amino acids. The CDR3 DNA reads TGTGCTAGCAGCTCCCTTAACAGCCCCACAGATACGCAGTATTTT. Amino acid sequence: CASSSLNSPTDTQYF.

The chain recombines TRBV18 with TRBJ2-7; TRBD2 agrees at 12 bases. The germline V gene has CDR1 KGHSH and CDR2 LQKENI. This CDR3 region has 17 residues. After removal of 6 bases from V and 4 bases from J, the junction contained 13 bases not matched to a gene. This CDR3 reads CASSLSSGTSGLYEQYF. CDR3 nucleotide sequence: TGTGCCAGCTCTTTATCATCCGGGACTAGCGGGCTATACGAGCAGTACTTC.

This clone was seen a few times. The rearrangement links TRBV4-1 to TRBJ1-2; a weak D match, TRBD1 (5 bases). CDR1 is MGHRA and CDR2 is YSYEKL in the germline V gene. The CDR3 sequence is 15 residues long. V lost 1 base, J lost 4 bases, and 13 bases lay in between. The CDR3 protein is CASSQGTQGGYGYTF. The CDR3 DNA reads TGCGCCAGCAGCCAAGGGACCCAGGGAGGCTATGGCTACACCTTC.

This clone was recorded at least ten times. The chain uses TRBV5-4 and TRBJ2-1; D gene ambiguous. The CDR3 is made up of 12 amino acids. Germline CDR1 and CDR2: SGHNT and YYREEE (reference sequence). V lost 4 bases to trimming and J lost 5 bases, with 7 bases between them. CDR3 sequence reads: CASSGTDNEQFF. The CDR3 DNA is TGTGCCAGCAGCGGAACAGACAATGAGCAGTTCTTC.

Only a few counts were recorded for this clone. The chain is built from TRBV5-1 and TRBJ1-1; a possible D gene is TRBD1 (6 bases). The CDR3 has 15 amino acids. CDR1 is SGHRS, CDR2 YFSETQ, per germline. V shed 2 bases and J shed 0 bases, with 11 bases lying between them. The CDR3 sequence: CASSFLDRLNTEAFF. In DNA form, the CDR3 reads TGCGCCAGCAGCTTCCTCGACAGGTTGAACACTGAAGCTTTCTTT. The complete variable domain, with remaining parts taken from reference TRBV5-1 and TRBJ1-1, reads KAGVTQTPRYLIKTRGQQVTLSCSPISGHRSVSWYQQTPGQGLQFLFEYFSETQRNKGNFPGRFSGRQFSNSRSEMNVSTLELGDSALYLCASSFLDRLNTEAFFGQGTRLTVV.

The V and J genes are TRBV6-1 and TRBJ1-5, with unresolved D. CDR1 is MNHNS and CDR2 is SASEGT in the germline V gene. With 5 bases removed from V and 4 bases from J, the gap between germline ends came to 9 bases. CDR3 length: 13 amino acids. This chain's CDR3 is CASSPQRNQPQHF. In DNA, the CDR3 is TGTGCCAGCAGTCCCCAACGGAATCAGCCCCAGCATTTT.

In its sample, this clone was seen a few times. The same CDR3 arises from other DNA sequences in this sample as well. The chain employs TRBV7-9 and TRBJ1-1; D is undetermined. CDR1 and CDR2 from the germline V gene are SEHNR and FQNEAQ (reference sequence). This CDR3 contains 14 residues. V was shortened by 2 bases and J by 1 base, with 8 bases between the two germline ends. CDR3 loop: CASSLSAGNTEAFF. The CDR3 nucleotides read TGTGCCAGCAGCTTATCCGCCGGGAACACTGAAGCTTTCTTT.

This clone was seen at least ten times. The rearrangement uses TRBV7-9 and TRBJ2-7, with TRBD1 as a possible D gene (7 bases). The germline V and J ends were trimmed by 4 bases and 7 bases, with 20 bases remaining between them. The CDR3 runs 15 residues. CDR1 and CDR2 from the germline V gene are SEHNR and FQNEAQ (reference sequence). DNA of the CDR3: TGTGCCAGCAGCTCCAACTCCAGGGGGAGGAAGGAGCAGTACTTC. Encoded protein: CASSSNSRGRKEQYF.

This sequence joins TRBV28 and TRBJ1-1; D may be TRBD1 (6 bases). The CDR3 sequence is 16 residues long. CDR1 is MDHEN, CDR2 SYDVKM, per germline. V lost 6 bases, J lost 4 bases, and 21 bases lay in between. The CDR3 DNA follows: TGTGCCAGCAGGTCTGGGGGGGGTTTAGGGGGCACTGAAGCTTTCTTT. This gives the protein CASRSGGGLGGTEAFF. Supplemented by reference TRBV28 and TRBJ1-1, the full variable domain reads DVKVTQSSRYLVKRTGEKVFLECVQDMDHENMFWYRQDPGLGLRLIYFSYDVKMKEKGDIPEGYSVSREKKERFSLILESASTNQTSMYLCASRSGGGLGGTEAFFGQGTRLTVV.

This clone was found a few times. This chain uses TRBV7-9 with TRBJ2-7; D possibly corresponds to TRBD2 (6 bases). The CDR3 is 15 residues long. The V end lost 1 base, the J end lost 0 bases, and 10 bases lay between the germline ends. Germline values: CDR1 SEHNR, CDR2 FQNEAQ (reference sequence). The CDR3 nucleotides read TGTGCCAGCAGCTTAGAGGCGGGGAGCTCCTACGAGCAGTACTTC. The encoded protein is CASSLEAGSSYEQYF.

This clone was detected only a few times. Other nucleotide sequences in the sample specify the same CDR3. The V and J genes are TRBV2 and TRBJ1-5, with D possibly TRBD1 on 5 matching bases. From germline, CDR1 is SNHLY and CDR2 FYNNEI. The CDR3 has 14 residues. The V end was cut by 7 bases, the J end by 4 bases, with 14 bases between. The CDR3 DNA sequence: TGTGCCAGCATGCGGGACGGGGGGAATCAGCCCCAGCATTTT. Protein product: CASMRDGGNQPQHF.

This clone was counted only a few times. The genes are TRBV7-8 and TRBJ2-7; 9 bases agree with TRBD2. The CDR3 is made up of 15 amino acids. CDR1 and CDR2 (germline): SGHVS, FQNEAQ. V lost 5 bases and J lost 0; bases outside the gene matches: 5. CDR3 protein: CASSNRTSVSYEQYF. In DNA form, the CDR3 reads TGTGCCAGCAGCAACAGGACTAGCGTCTCCTACGAGCAGTACTTC.

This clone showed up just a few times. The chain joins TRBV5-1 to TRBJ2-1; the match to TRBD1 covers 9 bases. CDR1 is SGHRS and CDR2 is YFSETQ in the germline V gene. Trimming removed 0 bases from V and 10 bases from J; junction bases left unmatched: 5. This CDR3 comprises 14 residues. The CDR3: CASSLAGQGGEQFF. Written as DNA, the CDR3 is TGCGCCAGCAGCTTGGCGGGACAGGGTGGGGAGCAGTTCTTC.

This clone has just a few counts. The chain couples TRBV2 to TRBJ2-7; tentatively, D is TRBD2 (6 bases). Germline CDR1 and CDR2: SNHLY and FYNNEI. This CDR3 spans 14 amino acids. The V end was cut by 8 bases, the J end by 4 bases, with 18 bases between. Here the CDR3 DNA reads TGTGCCAGCTCCCGGCTAGCGCGAACTTACGAGCAGTACTTC. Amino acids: CASSRLARTYEQYF.

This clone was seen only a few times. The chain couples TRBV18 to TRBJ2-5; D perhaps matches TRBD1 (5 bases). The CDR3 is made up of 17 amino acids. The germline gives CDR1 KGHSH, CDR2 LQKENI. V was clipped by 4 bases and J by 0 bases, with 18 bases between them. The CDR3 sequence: CASSLTGVARNQETQYF. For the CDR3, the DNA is TGTGCCAGCTCACTCACAGGAGTCGCGAGAAACCAAGAGACCCAGTACTTC.

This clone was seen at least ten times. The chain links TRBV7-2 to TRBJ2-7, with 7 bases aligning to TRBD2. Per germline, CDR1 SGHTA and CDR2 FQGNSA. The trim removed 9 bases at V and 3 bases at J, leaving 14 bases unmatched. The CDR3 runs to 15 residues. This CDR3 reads CARTLKAGPHYEQYF. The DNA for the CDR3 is TGTGCCAGGACCTTAAAAGCGGGGCCTCACTACGAGCAGTACTTC. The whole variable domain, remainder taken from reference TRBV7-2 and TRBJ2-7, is GAGVSQSPSNKVTEKGKDVELRCDPISGHTALYWYRQSLGQGLEFLIYFQGNSAPDKSGLPSDRFSAERTGGSVSTLTIQRTQQEDSAVYLCARTLKAGPHYEQYFGPGTRLTVT.